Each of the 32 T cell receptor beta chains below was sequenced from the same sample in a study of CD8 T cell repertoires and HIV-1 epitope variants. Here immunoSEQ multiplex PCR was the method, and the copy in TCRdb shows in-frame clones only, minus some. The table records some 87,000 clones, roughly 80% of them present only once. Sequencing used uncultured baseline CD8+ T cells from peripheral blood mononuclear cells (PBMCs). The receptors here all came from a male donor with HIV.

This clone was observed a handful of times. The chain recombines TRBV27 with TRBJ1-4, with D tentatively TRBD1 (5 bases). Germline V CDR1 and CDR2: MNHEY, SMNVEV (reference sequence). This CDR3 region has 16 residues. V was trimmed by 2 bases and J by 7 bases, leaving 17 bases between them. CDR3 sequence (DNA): TGTGCCAGCAGTTTAAACAGGTTCCCCCGAGGTGAAAAACTGTTTTTT. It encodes CASSLNRFPRGEKLFF. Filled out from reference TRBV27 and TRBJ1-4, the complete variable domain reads EAQVTQNPRYLITVTGKKLTVTCSQNMNHEYMSWYRQDPGLGLRQIYYSMNVEVTDKGDVPEGYKVSRKEKRNFPLILESPSPNQTSLYFCASSLNRFPRGEKLFFGSGTQLSVL.

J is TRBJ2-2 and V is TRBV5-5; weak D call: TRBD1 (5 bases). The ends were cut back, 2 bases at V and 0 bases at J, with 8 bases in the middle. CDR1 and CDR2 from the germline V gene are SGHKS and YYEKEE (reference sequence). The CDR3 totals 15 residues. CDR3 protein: CASSFDSPNTGELFF. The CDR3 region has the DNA TGTGCCAGCAGCTTTGACAGTCCGAACACCGGGGAGCTGTTTTTT.

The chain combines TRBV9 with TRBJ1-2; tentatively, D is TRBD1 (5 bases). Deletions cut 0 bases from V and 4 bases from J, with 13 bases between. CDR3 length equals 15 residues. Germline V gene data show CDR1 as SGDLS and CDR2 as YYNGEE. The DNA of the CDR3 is TGTGCCAGCAGCGTAGGGGCGGGGGTAACCTATGGCTACACCTTC. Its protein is CASSVGAGVTYGYTF.

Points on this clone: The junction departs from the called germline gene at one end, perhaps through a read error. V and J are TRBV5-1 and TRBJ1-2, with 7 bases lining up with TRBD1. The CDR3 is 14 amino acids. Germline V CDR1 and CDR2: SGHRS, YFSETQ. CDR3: CASSLGTVGEGYTF. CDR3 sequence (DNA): TGCGCCAGCAGTTTGGGGACAGTGGGGGAAGGCTACACCTTC.

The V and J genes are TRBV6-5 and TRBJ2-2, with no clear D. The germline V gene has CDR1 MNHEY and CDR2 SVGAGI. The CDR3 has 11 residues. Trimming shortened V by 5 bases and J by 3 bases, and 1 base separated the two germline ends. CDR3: CASSHTGELFF. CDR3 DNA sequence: TGTGCCAGCAGTCACACCGGGGAGCTGTTTTTT.

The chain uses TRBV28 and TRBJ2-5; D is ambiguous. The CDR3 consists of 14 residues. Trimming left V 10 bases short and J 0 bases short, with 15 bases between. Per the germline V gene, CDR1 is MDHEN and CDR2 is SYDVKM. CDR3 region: CATTETYNQETQYF. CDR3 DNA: TGTGCCACTACTGAAACATACAACCAAGAGACCCAGTACTTC.

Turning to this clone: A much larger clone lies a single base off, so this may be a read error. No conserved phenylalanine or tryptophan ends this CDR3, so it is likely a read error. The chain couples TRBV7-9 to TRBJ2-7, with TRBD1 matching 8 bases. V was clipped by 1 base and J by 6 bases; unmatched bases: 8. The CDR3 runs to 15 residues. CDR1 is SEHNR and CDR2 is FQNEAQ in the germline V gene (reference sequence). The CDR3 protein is CASSLVASGTGEQYL. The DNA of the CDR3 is TGTGCCAGCAGCTTAGTAGCTAGTGGGACAGGCGAGCAGTACCTC.

The CDR3 loop is CASSQDAGGPAKGYTF. In DNA form, the CDR3 reads TGCGCCAGCAGCCAAGATGCCGGGGGGCCGGCTAAGGGCTACACCTTC. The V call is TRBV4-3, the J call TRBJ1-2, with a weak D call TRBD1 (6 bases). Trimming took 0 bases from V and 8 from J, leaving 19 bases between them. Germline assignment: CDR1 LGHNA and CDR2 YSLEER. The CDR3 sequence is 16 residues long.

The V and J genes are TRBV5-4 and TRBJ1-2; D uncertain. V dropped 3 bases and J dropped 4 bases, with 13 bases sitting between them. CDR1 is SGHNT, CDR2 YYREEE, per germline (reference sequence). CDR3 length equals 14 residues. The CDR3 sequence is CASSSSIPTYGYTF. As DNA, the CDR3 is TGTGCCAGCAGCTCCTCCATACCGACCTATGGCTACACCTTC. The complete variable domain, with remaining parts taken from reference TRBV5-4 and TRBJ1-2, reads ETGVTQSPTHLIKTRGQQVTLRCSSQSGHNTVSWYQQALGQGPQFIFQYYREEENGRGNFPPRFSGLQFPNYSSELNVNALELDDSALYLCASSSSIPTYGYTFGSGTRLTVV.

The CDR3 spells CASSRGQEKPYEQYF. The CDR3 DNA sequence: TGCGCCAGCAGCCGGGGACAGGAAAAACCCTACGAGCAGTACTTC. The chain joins TRBV4-1 to TRBJ2-7, with TRBD1 identical over 8 bases. The J segment lost 2 bases and the V segment lost 4 bases, leaving 7 bases of the junction unmatched. Germline loops: CDR1 MGHRA, CDR2 YSYEKL. The CDR3 is 15 residues long.

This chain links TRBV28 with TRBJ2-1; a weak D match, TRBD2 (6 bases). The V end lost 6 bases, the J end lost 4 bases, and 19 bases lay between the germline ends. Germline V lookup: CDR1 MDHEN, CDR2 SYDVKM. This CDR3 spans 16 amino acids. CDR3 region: CASRTTPGDRYNEQFF. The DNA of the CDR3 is TGTGCCAGCAGAACGACCCCGGGGGATCGGTACAATGAGCAGTTCTTC.

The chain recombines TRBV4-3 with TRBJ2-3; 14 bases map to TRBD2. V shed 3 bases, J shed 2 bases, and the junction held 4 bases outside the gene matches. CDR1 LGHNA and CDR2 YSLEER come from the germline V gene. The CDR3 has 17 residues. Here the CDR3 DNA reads TGCGCCAGCAGCCAGGGACTAGCGGGGGATCCCACAGATACGCAGTATTTT. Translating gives CASSQGLAGDPTDTQYF.

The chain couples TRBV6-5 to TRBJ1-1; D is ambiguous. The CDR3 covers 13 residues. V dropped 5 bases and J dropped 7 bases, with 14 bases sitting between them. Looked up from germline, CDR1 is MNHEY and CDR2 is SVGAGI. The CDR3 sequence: CASSQDVTYEAFF. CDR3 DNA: TGTGCCAGCAGTCAGGACGTCACCTATGAAGCTTTCTTT.

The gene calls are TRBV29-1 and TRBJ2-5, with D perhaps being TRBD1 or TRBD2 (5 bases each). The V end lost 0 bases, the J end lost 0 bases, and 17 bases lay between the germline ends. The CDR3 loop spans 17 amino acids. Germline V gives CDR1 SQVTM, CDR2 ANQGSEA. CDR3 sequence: CSVEDSVRGPYQETQYF. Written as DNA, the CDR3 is TGCAGCGTTGAAGATAGCGTAAGGGGCCCTTACCAAGAGACCCAGTACTTC. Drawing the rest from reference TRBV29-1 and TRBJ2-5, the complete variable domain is SAVISQKPSRDICQRGTSLTIQCQVDSQVTMMFWYRQQPGQSLTLIATANQGSEATYESGFVIDKFPISRPNLTFSTLTVSNMSPEDSSIYLCSVEDSVRGPYQETQYFGPGTRLLVL.

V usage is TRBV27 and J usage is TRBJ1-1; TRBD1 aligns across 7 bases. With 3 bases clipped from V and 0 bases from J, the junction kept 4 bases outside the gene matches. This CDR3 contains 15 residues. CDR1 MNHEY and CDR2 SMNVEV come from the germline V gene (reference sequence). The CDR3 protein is CASSLSGQMNTEAFF. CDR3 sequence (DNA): TGTGCCAGCAGTTTGTCGGGACAGATGAACACTGAAGCTTTCTTT.

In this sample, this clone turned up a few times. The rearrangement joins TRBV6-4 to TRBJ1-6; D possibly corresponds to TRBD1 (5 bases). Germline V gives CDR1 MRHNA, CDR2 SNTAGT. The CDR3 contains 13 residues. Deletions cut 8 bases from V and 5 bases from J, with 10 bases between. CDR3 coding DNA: TGTGCCAGCCGCAGGGTGGATAATTCACCCCTCCACTTT. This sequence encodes CASRRVDNSPLHF.

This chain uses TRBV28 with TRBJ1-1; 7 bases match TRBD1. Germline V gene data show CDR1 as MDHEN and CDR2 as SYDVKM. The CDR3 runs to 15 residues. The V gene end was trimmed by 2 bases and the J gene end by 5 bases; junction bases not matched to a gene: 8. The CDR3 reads CASSLHRGRETEAFF. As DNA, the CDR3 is TGTGCCAGCAGTTTACACAGGGGCAGAGAGACTGAAGCTTTCTTT.

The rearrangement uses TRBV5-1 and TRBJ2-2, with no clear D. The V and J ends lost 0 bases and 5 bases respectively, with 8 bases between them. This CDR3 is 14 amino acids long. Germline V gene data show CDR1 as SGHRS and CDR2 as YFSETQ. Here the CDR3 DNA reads TGCGCCAGCAGCTTGGGCGGATCAACCGGGGAGCTGTTTTTT. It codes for CASSLGGSTGELFF.

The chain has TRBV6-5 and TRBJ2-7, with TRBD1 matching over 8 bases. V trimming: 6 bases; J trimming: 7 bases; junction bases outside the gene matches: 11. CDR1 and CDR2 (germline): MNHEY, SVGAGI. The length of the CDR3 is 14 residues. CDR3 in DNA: TGTGCCAGCAGCTACGTTCGGACAGGGCGAGAGCAGTACTTC. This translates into CASSYVRTGREQYF.

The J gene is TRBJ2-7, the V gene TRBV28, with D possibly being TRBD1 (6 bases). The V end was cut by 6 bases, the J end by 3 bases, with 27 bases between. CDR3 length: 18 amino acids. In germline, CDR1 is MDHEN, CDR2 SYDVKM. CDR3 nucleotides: TGTGCCAGCAGGGGGCAGAGGACAGACATACCGAGCCTCTACGAGCAGTACTTC. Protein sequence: CASRGQRTDIPSLYEQYF.

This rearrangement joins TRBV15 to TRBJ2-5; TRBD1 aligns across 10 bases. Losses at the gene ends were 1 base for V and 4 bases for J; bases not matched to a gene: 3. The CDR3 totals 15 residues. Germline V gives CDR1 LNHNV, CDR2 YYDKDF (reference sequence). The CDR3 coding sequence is TGTGCCACCAGCAGAGGGACAGGGGGGAGAGAGACCCAGTACTTC. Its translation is CATSRGTGGRETQYF. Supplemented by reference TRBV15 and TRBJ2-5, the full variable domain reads DAMVIQNPRYQVTQFGKPVTLSCSQTLNHNVMYWYQQKSSQAPKLLFHYYDKDFNNEADTPDNFQSRRPNTSFCFLDIRSPGLGDTAMYLCATSRGTGGRETQYFGPGTRLLVL.

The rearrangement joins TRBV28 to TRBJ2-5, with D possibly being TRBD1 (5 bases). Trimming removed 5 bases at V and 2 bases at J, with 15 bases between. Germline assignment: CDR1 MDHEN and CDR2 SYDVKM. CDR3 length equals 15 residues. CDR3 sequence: CASSLPKTDQETQYF. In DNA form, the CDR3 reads TGTGCCAGCAGTCTCCCAAAGACAGATCAAGAGACCCAGTACTTC.

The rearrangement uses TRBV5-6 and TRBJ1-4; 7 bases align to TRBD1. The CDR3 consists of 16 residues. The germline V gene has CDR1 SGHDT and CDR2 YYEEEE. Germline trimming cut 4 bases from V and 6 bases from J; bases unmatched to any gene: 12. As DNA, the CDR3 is TGTGCCAGCAGCAGTACTACGGGACAGCTTTATGAAAAACTGTTTTTT. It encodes CASSSTTGQLYEKLFF.

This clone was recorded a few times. Here the CDR3 reads CASSPGIPAGNTIYF. CDR3 bases: TGTGCCAGCAGCCCTGGAATACCTGCTGGAAACACCATATATTTT. The chain couples TRBV7-9 to TRBJ1-3; no definite D call. The CDR3 runs to 15 residues. Germline V CDR1 and CDR2: SEHNR, FQNEAQ (reference sequence). Trimming stripped 5 bases from V and 2 bases from J, with 13 bases between. Based on the CDR3 plus reference TRBV7-9 and TRBJ1-3, the full variable domain is DTGVSQNPRHKITKRGQNVTFRCDPISEHNRLYWYRQTLGQGPEFLTYFQNEAQLEKSRLLSDRFSAERPKGSFSTLEIQRTEQGDSAMYLCASSPGIPAGNTIYFGEGSWLTVV.

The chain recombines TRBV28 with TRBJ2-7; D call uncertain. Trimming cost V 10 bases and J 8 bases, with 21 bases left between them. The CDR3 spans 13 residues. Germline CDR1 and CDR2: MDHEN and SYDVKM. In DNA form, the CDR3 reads TGTGCCATTCAAGACGGCGGAGCTTTCCAGCAGTACTTC. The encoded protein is CAIQDGGAFQQYF.

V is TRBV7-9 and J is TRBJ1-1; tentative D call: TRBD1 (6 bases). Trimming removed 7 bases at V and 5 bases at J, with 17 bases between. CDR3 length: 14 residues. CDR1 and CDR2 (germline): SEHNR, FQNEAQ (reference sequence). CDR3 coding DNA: TGTGCCAGCACTAACCACGGGGGCAGGACTGAAGCTTTCTTT. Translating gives CASTNHGGRTEAFF.

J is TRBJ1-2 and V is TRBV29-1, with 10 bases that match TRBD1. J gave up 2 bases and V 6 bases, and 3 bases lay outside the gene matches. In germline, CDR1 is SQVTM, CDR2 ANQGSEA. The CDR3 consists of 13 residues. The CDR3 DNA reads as TGCAGCGTCGACAGGGGGCGAAACTATGGCTACACCTTC. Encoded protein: CSVDRGRNYGYTF. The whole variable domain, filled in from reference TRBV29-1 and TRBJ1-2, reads SAVISQKPSRDICQRGTSLTIQCQVDSQVTMMFWYRQQPGQSLTLIATANQGSEATYESGFVIDKFPISRPNLTFSTLTVSNMSPEDSSIYLCSVDRGRNYGYTFGSGTRLTVV.

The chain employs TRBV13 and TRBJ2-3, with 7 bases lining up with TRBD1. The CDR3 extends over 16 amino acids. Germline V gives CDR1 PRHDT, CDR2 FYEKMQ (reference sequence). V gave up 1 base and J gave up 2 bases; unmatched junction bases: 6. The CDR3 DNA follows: TGTGCCAGCAGCTTAGCATGGACAGGCTCCACAGATACGCAGTATTTT. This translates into CASSLAWTGSTDTQYF.

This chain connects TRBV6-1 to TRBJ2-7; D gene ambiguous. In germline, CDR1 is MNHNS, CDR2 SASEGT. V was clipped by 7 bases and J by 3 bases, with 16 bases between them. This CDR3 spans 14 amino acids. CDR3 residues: CASTQTARSYEQYF. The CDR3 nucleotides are TGTGCCAGCACCCAGACGGCTAGGAGCTACGAGCAGTACTTC.

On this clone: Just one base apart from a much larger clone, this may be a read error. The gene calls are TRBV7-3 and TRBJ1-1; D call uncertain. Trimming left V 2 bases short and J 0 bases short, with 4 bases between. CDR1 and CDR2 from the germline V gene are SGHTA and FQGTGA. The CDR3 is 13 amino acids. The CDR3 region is CASSLEVNTEAFF. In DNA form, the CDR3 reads TGTGCCAGCAGCTTAGAAGTGAACACTGAAGCTTTCTTT.

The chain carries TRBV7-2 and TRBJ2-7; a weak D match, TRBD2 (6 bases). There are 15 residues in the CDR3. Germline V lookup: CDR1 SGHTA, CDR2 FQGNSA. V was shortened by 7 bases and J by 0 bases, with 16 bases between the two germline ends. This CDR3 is CASNSFGGSSYEQYF. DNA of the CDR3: TGTGCCAGCAATTCTTTTGGAGGGAGCTCCTACGAGCAGTACTTC.

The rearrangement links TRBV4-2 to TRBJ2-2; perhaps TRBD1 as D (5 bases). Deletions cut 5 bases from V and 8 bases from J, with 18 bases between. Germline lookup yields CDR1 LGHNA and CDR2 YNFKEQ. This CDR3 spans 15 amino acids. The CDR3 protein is CASSDSRREEGELFF. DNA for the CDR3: TGTGCCAGCAGCGATAGCCGCAGGGAAGAGGGGGAGCTGTTTTTT.